The entry below describes one TCR beta chain. Its antigen remains unknown. The sample is drawn from a study of cytomegalovirus exposure and HLA in healthy donors. The length of the CDR3 is 14 residues. Germline loops: CDR1 LNHDA, CDR2 SQIVND (reference sequence). V was cut by 10 bases and J by 0 bases, with 13 bases left in between. Use of 60 Vbeta and 13 Jbeta primers characterized the PCR. Here immunoSEQ multiplex PCR was the method, and the copy in TCRdb shows in-frame clones only, minus some. Of 75,000 to 90,000 clones listed, over 75% are singletons. Study conclusions and caveats: Within an earlier analysis, most TCR beta V segments proved productive either about 87% or about 30% of the time.

This receptor was obtained from a man in his forties or fifties in good health and CMV-seronegative. The chain is built from TRBV19 and TRBJ1-5; a possible D gene is TRBD1 (5 bases). Specimen: PBMCs. The DNA of the CDR3 is TGTGCCACCAAAGGGGCTTATAGCAATCAGCCCCAGCATTTT. Its protein product is CATKGAYSNQPQHF. Together with reference TRBV19 and TRBJ1-5, the CDR3 gives the full variable domain: DGGITQSPKYLFRKEGQNVTLSCEQNLNHDAMYWYRQDPGQGLRLIYYSQIVNDFQKGDIAEGYSVSREKKESFPLTVTSAQKNPTAFYLCATKGAYSNQPQHFGDGTRLSIL.